The clone carrying this T cell receptor beta chain occurred a few times. Trimming removed 2 bases at V and 7 bases at J, with 10 bases between. The CDR3 is 13 amino acids. CDR1 and CDR2 (germline): SGHDT, YYEEEE. The data belong to a study of blood T cells in healthy people across ages. Next came a second PCR, run for about 7 to 11 cycles, which used a sample-barcoded 5' primer along with a J-beta primer mix. Via MiXCR, TCRdb re-called the 5' RACE reads, giving one row per CDR3 protein. The sample has about 720,000 distinct CDR3 sequences, 20% to 30% seen once. In addition, the sample was reused for a study of T cells of mothers and their children. This second study says: Over five children and their three healthy Caucasian mothers were the donors.

The receptor was isolated from a boy between 5 and 17 years old in good health. The chain combines TRBV5-6 with TRBJ2-1; D is possibly TRBD1 (6 bases). The specimen sequenced was blood. The CDR3 reads CASSFWTENEQFF. CDR3 sequence (DNA): TGTGCCAGCAGCTTCTGGACAGAGAATGAGCAGTTCTTC.